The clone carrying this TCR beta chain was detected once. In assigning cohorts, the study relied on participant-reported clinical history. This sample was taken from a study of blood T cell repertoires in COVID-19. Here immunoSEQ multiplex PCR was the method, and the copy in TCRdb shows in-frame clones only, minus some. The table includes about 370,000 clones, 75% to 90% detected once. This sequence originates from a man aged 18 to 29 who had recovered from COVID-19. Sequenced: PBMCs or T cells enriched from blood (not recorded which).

The CDR3 DNA follows: TGTGCCAGTACCTCCTCCGCTAGCCTCAGAATTGAGCAGTTCTTC. Its translation is CASTSSASLRIEQFF. This rearrangement joins TRBV19 to TRBJ2-1; maybe TRBD2 (5 bases). The germline gives CDR1 LNHDA, CDR2 SQIVND (reference sequence). The CDR3 consists of 15 residues. The V end was cut by 7 bases, the J end by 9 bases, with 22 bases between.